The rows below give T cell receptor beta chains drawn from one sample of a study of CD8+ T cells in alopecia areata. Sequencing was performed with immunoSEQ multiplex PCR; in TCRdb, only in-frame clones are kept and a portion is missing. Of over 15,000 clones detected, around 60% appear once; the ten largest clones hold less than 9.5%. The sample here was skin, taken at week 4, from a patient treated with tofacitinib. The receptors originated from a human donor with alopecia areata. Both conserved end residues are part of each CDR3. A D gene is named only where the DNA matches it firmly. Only some rows state a clone size, as once, few, many or a class for expanded clones.

V gene: TRBV29-1
clone size: .
D gene: TRBD2
J gene: TRBJ2-7
CDR3 DNA: TGCAGCGTTGAGGCTAGCGGGGCCTACGAGCAGTACTTC
CDR3 protein: CSVEASGAYEQYF

V gene: TRBV15
clone size: .
D gene: .
J gene: TRBJ2-7
CDR3 DNA: TGTGCCACCAGCAGTGGAATGTTGGAGGTGCAGTACTTC
CDR3 protein: CATSSGMLEVQYF

V gene: TRBV4-2
clone size: .
D gene: .
J gene: TRBJ1-2
CDR3 DNA: TGTGCCAGCAGCCAAGTCGAGGCGGGGGGCTACACCTTC
CDR3 protein: CASSQVEAGGYTF

V gene: TRBV5-1
clone size: .
D gene: .
J gene: TRBJ1-6
CDR3 DNA: TGCGCCAGCAGCCCTGGGGACCTTCCCAATAATTCACCCCTCCACTTT
CDR3 protein: CASSPGDLPNNSPLHF

V gene: TRBV5-4
clone size: .
D gene: TRBD1
J gene: TRBJ2-2
CDR3 DNA: TGTGCCAGCAGCTTGGCGTTTGGGACAGGGGGGACCGGGGAGCTGTTTTTT
CDR3 protein: CASSLAFGTGGTGELFF

V gene: TRBV6-1
clone size: few
D gene: .
J gene: TRBJ1-6
CDR3 DNA: TGTGCCAGCAGTCCAGGGCGAAATTCACCCCTCCACTTT
CDR3 protein: CASSPGRNSPLHF

V gene: TRBV30
clone size: .
D gene: TRBD1
J gene: TRBJ1-2
CDR3 DNA: TGTGCCTGGAGCTCGACAGGGGGCTTTGGCTACACCTTC
CDR3 protein: CAWSSTGGFGYTF

V gene: TRBV18
clone size: .
D gene: TRBD2
J gene: TRBJ2-5
CDR3 DNA: TGTGCCAGCTCACCACCGTCCGGGACTAGCGGCTTGGAGACCCAGTACTTC
CDR3 protein: CASSPPSGTSGLETQYF

V gene: TRBV30
clone size: .
D gene: .
J gene: TRBJ1-4
CDR3 DNA: TGTGCCTGGAGTGTACTTCGGGACGTAAGGAATGAAAAACTGTTTTTT
CDR3 protein: CAWSVLRDVRNEKLFF

V gene: TRBV7-9
clone size: few
D gene: .
J gene: TRBJ1-6
CDR3 DNA: TGTGCCAGCAGCTTATTCGGCAGGAATAATTCACCCCTCCACTTT
CDR3 protein: CASSLFGRNNSPLHF

V gene: TRBV30
clone size: few
D gene: TRBD1
J gene: TRBJ1-1
CDR3 DNA: TGTGCCTGGAGTGTACCCAGGGGGCAAGCTTTCTTT
CDR3 protein: CAWSVPRGQAFF

V gene: TRBV25-1
clone size: .
D gene: TRBD1
J gene: TRBJ1-2
CDR3 DNA: TGTGCCAGCACGAACAGGGGTGGCTACACCTTC
CDR3 protein: CASTNRGGYTF

V gene: TRBV10-3
clone size: .
D gene: .
J gene: TRBJ2-7
CDR3 DNA: TGTGCCATCGGGGGGGGCGTCGGACGGCTCCTCTACGAGCAGTACTTC
CDR3 protein: CAIGGGVGRLLYEQYF

V gene: TRBV5-6
clone size: .
D gene: .
J gene: TRBJ1-6
CDR3 DNA: TGTGCCAGCAGCCGCAGGGGATTGTATTCACCCCTCCACTTT
CDR3 protein: CASSRRGLYSPLHF

V gene: TRBV5-6
clone size: .
D gene: TRBD1
J gene: TRBJ2-3
CDR3 DNA: TGTGCCAGCAGCCCGAGACAGGGTAGAGATACGCAGTATTTT
CDR3 protein: CASSPRQGRDTQYF

V gene: TRBV5-1
clone size: .
D gene: .
J gene: TRBJ1-6
CDR3 DNA: TGCGCCAGCAGCTTGGGGGGAATGGGAAATTCACCCCTCCACTTT
CDR3 protein: CASSLGGMGNSPLHF

V gene: TRBV5-4
clone size: few
D gene: TRBD2
J gene: TRBJ2-3
CDR3 DNA: TGTGCCAGCAGCCTAGGGGATCTAGCGGGGGCGTCAGATACGCAGTATTTT
CDR3 protein: CASSLGDLAGASDTQYF

V gene: TRBV28
clone size: .
D gene: .
J gene: TRBJ2-3
CDR3 DNA: TGTGCCAGCAGTATTACTAGGACAGAGCAGTATTTT
CDR3 protein: CASSITRTEQYF

V gene: TRBV28
clone size: few
D gene: TRBD2
J gene: TRBJ2-5
CDR3 DNA: TGTGCCAGCAGTTGGACTAGCGTCGTGACCCAGTACTTC
CDR3 protein: CASSWTSVVTQYF

V gene: TRBV9
clone size: .
D gene: .
J gene: TRBJ2-7
CDR3 DNA: TGTGCCAGCAGCGAGAGGGGAACCTGGGACGAGCAGTACTTC
CDR3 protein: CASSERGTWDEQYF

V gene: TRBV4-2
clone size: .
D gene: .
J gene: TRBJ2-7
CDR3 DNA: TGTGCCAGCAGCCCGAACCCAGGGATAAGTTACGAGCAGTACTTC
CDR3 protein: CASSPNPGISYEQYF

V gene: TRBV5-4
clone size: few
D gene: TRBD2
J gene: TRBJ2-5
CDR3 DNA: TGTGCCAGCAGCTTTCAAGCGGGGTCCCAAGAGACCCAGTACTTC
CDR3 protein: CASSFQAGSQETQYF

V gene: TRBV6-5
clone size: .
D gene: TRBD1
J gene: TRBJ2-7
CDR3 DNA: TGTGCCAGCAGTTACTCGACAGGGTACGAGCAGTACTTC
CDR3 protein: CASSYSTGYEQYF

V gene: TRBV5-1
clone size: .
D gene: TRBD2
J gene: TRBJ2-1
CDR3 DNA: TGCGCCAGCAGCCCTGGGGCGGGGGGCAATGAGCAGTTCTTC
CDR3 protein: CASSPGAGGNEQFF

V gene: TRBV7-9
clone size: few
D gene: .
J gene: TRBJ2-1
CDR3 DNA: TGTGCCAGCAGCTTAGCGTCTGAGCAGTTCTTC
CDR3 protein: CASSLASEQFF

V gene: TRBV9
clone size: .
D gene: .
J gene: TRBJ2-1
CDR3 DNA: TGTGCCAGCAGCGTAGAGGGACACAAGGGGTACAATGAGCAGTTCTTC
CDR3 protein: CASSVEGHKGYNEQFF

V gene: TRBV9
clone size: few
D gene: .
J gene: TRBJ2-1
CDR3 DNA: TGTGCCAGCAGCGTAATGTCCAATGAGCAGTTCTTC
CDR3 protein: CASSVMSNEQFF

V gene: TRBV6-6
clone size: few
D gene: TRBD1
J gene: TRBJ2-2
CDR3 DNA: TGTGCCAGCAGTAGGGACAGGGGAACCGGGGAGCTGTTTTTT
CDR3 protein: CASSRDRGTGELFF

V gene: TRBV5-1
clone size: .
D gene: .
J gene: TRBJ2-3
CDR3 DNA: TGCGCCAGCAGCTTTACAGGGAGCACAGATACGCAGTATTTT
CDR3 protein: CASSFTGSTDTQYF

V gene: TRBV5-8
clone size: .
D gene: .
J gene: TRBJ1-2
CDR3 DNA: TGTGCCAGCAGCTTGGAAGGTCCCCTGGGTAACTATGGCTACACCTTC
CDR3 protein: CASSLEGPLGNYGYTF

V gene: TRBV18
clone size: .
D gene: .
J gene: TRBJ1-5
CDR3 DNA: TGTGCCAGCTCACCACCTACTAAACAGCCCCAGCATTTT
CDR3 protein: CASSPPTKQPQHF

V gene: TRBV5-4
clone size: .
D gene: TRBD1
J gene: TRBJ1-3
CDR3 DNA: TGTGCCAGCAGCCCGGGACAGCTTTCCTCTGGAAACACCATATATTTT
CDR3 protein: CASSPGQLSSGNTIYF

V gene: TRBV7-2
clone size: .
D gene: .
J gene: TRBJ1-3
CDR3 DNA: TGTGCCAGCAGCTTAGGGGGGCCACTAAACTCTGGAAACACCATATATTTT
CDR3 protein: CASSLGGPLNSGNTIYF

V gene: TRBV5-4
clone size: .
D gene: .
J gene: TRBJ2-6
CDR3 DNA: TGTGCCAGCAGCCTCTGGCGATCCACTGGGGCCAACGTCCTGACTTTC
CDR3 protein: CASSLWRSTGANVLTF

V gene: TRBV6-5
clone size: .
D gene: .
J gene: TRBJ2-2
CDR3 DNA: TGTGCCAGCAGTTCTTACACCGGGGAGCTGTTTTTT
CDR3 protein: CASSSYTGELFF

V gene: TRBV29-1
clone size: .
D gene: .
J gene: TRBJ2-7
CDR3 DNA: TGCAGCGTTGAAACCGACCGGGACAATATTTACGAGCAGTACTTC
CDR3 protein: CSVETDRDNIYEQYF

V gene: TRBV5-6
clone size: few
D gene: .
J gene: TRBJ2-3
CDR3 DNA: TGTGCCAGCAGCCCCATCTATGGGAATACGCAGTATTTT
CDR3 protein: CASSPIYGNTQYF

V gene: TRBV28
clone size: .
D gene: TRBD1
J gene: TRBJ1-3
CDR3 DNA: TGTGCCAGCAGCCACCTGGGACAGGGGATCAACAATGGAAACACCATATATTTT
CDR3 protein: CASSHLGQGINNGNTIYF

V gene: TRBV27
clone size: .
D gene: .
J gene: TRBJ2-1
CDR3 DNA: TGTGCCAGCAGCTCATTGATCAGGGTCTACAATGAGCAGTTCTTC
CDR3 protein: CASSSLIRVYNEQFF

V gene: TRBV5-1
clone size: .
D gene: .
J gene: TRBJ1-6
CDR3 DNA: TGCGCCAGCAGCTGGGGATCGGATTCACCCCTCCACTTT
CDR3 protein: CASSWGSDSPLHF

V gene: TRBV6-6
clone size: .
D gene: TRBD2
J gene: TRBJ2-1
CDR3 DNA: TGTGCCAGCAGCACCTCCGTAGGACTAGCTTACAATGAGCAGTTCTTC
CDR3 protein: CASSTSVGLAYNEQFF

V gene: TRBV9
clone size: few
D gene: TRBD1
J gene: TRBJ1-2
CDR3 DNA: TGTGCCAGCAGCGCCGGGACAGTTCTCTATGGCTACACCTTC
CDR3 protein: CASSAGTVLYGYTF

V gene: TRBV14
clone size: few
D gene: TRBD2
J gene: TRBJ2-5
CDR3 DNA: TGTGCCAGCAGCCAACGGACTAGCGGGGGGAGAGAGACCCAGTACTTC
CDR3 protein: CASSQRTSGGRETQYF

V gene: TRBV19
clone size: once
D gene: .
J gene: TRBJ1-2
CDR3 DNA: TGTGCCAGTAGTCGACCGGAGGGGGGAGGCTATGGCTACACCTTC
CDR3 protein: CASSRPEGGGYGYTF

V gene: TRBV18
clone size: few
D gene: .
J gene: TRBJ2-5
CDR3 DNA: TGTGCCAGCTCACCACTCCCACCAGGGAGGGGGCAAGTGACCCAGTACTTC
CDR3 protein: CASSPLPPGRGQVTQYF

V gene: TRBV7-7
clone size: .
D gene: .
J gene: TRBJ2-7
CDR3 DNA: TGTGCTAGCAGCCTGTCTCTCTCCTACGAGCAGTACTTC
CDR3 protein: CASSLSLSYEQYF

V gene: TRBV30
clone size: few
D gene: .
J gene: TRBJ2-1
CDR3 DNA: TGTGCCTGGAGTGGGTTCTCCCGGGACCTTGGGGCAAATGAGCAGTTCTTC
CDR3 protein: CAWSGFSRDLGANEQFF

V gene: TRBV6-1
clone size: .
D gene: TRBD1
J gene: TRBJ1-2
CDR3 DNA: TGTGCCAGCAGTGATTTTGGGACAGGGACCTATGGCTACACCTTC
CDR3 protein: CASSDFGTGTYGYTF

V gene: TRBV4-1
clone size: .
D gene: .
J gene: TRBJ2-7
CDR3 DNA: TGCGCCAGCAGCCGGTCGATTGGTGGGTCCTACGAGCAGTACTTC
CDR3 protein: CASSRSIGGSYEQYF

V gene: TRBV30
clone size: few
D gene: TRBD1
J gene: TRBJ1-4
CDR3 DNA: TGTGCCTGGCACAGGGGCGGTGGTGAAAAACTGTTTTTT
CDR3 protein: CAWHRGGGEKLFF

V gene: TRBV15
clone size: .
D gene: TRBD2
J gene: TRBJ2-3
CDR3 DNA: TGTGCCACCAGCAGACTAGCGGGGTCCGCAGATACGCAGTATTTT
CDR3 protein: CATSRLAGSADTQYF

V gene: TRBV30
clone size: few
D gene: TRBD1
J gene: TRBJ1-2
CDR3 DNA: TGTGCCTGGAGTGTAGGGGGCACCAGGACATATGGCTACACCTTC
CDR3 protein: CAWSVGGTRTYGYTF

V gene: TRBV7-9
clone size: .
D gene: TRBD1
J gene: TRBJ2-4
CDR3 DNA: TGTGCCAGCAGCTTAGGGCTGGACAGGGGGGCCAAAAACATTCAGTACTTC
CDR3 protein: CASSLGLDRGAKNIQYF